This is a list of T cell receptor beta chains from one sample in a study of T cell clonotyping in hematopoietic cell transplantation. The table came from immunoSEQ multiplex PCR; TCRdb's copy has only in-frame clones and leaves some out. The data contain over 10,000 clones, under 50% of them singletons. Sequences were obtained from peripheral blood mononuclear cells. These receptor sequences come from a man aged 45 to 65 in good health. Some clones in this sample may be carry-over from other donors' samples. The CDR3 runs from the conserved cysteine through the conserved F or W. A D gene is named only where the DNA matches it firmly. Clone size is shown for a subset of rows, as once, few, many or a class of expanded clone.

V gene	J gene	D gene	clone size	CDR3 protein	CDR3 DNA
TRBV30	TRBJ2-7	.	few	CAWSVQHEQYF	TGTGCCTGGAGCGTACAACACGAGCAGTACTTC
TRBV6-1	TRBJ1-2	.	.	CASSDRDNLPLYGYTF	TGTGCCAGCAGTGACCGGGACAACCTCCCGCTCTATGGCTACACCTTC
TRBV6-6	TRBJ1-3	.	.	CASSYYGSTNTIYF	TGTGCCAGCAGTTACTATGGCAGTACAAACACCATATATTTT
TRBV9	TRBJ1-5	.	.	CASSAEDLGQPQHF	TGTGCCAGCAGCGCGGAGGATTTGGGGCAGCCCCAGCATTTT
TRBV30	TRBJ1-6	.	.	CAWKFTGTRTLHF	TGTGCCTGGAAGTTCACCGGGACCCGGACCCTCCACTTT
TRBV12-5	TRBJ2-1	TRBD2	few	CASGLSLSGGAFNEQFF	TGTGCTAGTGGTTTGTCCCTTAGCGGGGGGGCATTCAATGAGCAGTTCTTC
TRBV14	TRBJ2-1	TRBD1	.	CASSPWTGYNEQFF	TGTGCCAGCAGCCCCTGGACAGGTTACAATGAGCAGTTCTTC
TRBV5-4	TRBJ2-7	.	.	CASSFYGTEQYF	TGTGCCAGCAGCTTCTACGGGACCGAGCAGTACTTC
TRBV30	TRBJ1-4	.	.	CAWSSPEEGARKLFF	TGTGCCTGGAGTTCCCCGGAGGAGGGAGCCCGAAAACTGTTTTTT
TRBV4-1	TRBJ2-7	.	few	CASSQARDKIYEQYF	TGCGCCAGCAGCCAAGCTCGGGACAAAATCTACGAGCAGTACTTC
TRBV19	TRBJ2-5	.	.	CASSIPGTEETQYF	TGTGCCAGTAGTATCCCCGGGACCGAAGAGACCCAGTACTTC
TRBV15	TRBJ1-4	.	.	CATSRSTVENEKLFF	TGTGCCACCAGCAGATCGACGGTCGAGAATGAAAAACTGTTTTTT
TRBV19	TRBJ1-5	.	few	CASNREGSNQPQHF	TGTGCCAGTAATCGAGAGGGCAGCAATCAGCCCCAGCATTTT
TRBV27	TRBJ2-7	.	.	CASSPRGSTYEQYF	TGTGCCAGCAGTCCTCGGGGGTCCACCTACGAGCAGTACTTC
TRBV5-1	TRBJ1-6	.	.	CASSLGSWTTNSPLHF	TGCGCCAGCAGCTTGGGGTCCTGGACAACTAATTCACCCCTCCACTTT
TRBV5-1	TRBJ1-5	TRBD1	.	CASSTPGGRNQPQHF	TGCGCCAGCAGCACCCCAGGGGGGCGAAATCAGCCCCAGCATTTT
TRBV5-1	TRBJ2-5	TRBD2	.	CASSPSLAGQETQYF	TGCGCCAGCAGCCCATCGTTAGCGGGGCAAGAGACCCAGTACTTC
TRBV4-2	TRBJ2-5	.	medium-sized	CASSQAAPGETQYF	TGTGCCAGCAGCCAAGCCGCCCCGGGGGAGACCCAGTACTTC
TRBV4-2	TRBJ2-7	TRBD2	.	CASSQWGGTYDEQYF	TGTGCCAGCAGCCAATGGGGGGGGACGTACGACGAGCAGTACTTC
TRBV2	TRBJ1-2	.	.	CASSRDTLMDGYTF	TGTGCCAGCAGCCGGGACACCCTTATGGATGGCTACACCTTC
TRBV2	TRBJ2-7	.	.	CASSEEGHEQYF	TGTGCCAGCAGTGAGGAGGGTCACGAGCAGTACTTC